This T cell receptor beta chain was obtained from a study of vaccination and CD4 T cells after COVID-19. At the level of the study: Convalescent patients gave post-COVID blood a median around 91 days post-diagnosis, range 35 to 161. Post-vaccination specimens were collected at a median of roughly 78 days following dose two (range 14 to 241).

With the Oncomine TCR Beta short-read assay, DNA from cultured CD4+ T cells was sequenced. TCRdb analysed the PCR reads with MiXCR anew, one entry per CDR3 protein. The data contain fewer than 15,000 distinct CDR3 sequences, roughly 61% of them singletons. Treatment reported: approximately nine-day PBMC culture with coronavirus spike peptide pools or control peptides (ViraFEST assay). Once peptide pools had expanded antigen-specific T cells, ViraFEST sequenced TCRs. The germline CDR1 and CDR2 sequences are MNHEY and SMNVEV (reference sequence). The CDR3 contains 14 residues. V lost 5 bases to trimming and J lost 8 bases, with 18 bases between them. To note about this clonotype: What it binds is unknown.

The origin of this receptor is a human donor who had recovered from COVID-19. V is TRBV27 and J is TRBJ1-2, with a possible D match to TRBD1 (6 bases). Material: CD4+ T cells from blood, cultured in vitro. Here the CDR3 DNA reads TGTGCCAGCAGTCCGACAGGACAATGGGGCGGCTACACCTTC. Translation gives CASSPTGQWGGYTF.